This T cell receptor (beta chain) was found in a study of cytomegalovirus exposure and HLA in healthy donors. Germline values: CDR1 SNHLY, CDR2 FYNNEI. The length of the CDR3 is 13 residues. Trimming took 3 bases from V and 4 from J, leaving 9 bases between them. Researchers ran the PCR with 60 Vbeta and 13 Jbeta primers. Assay: immunoSEQ multiplex PCR; the TCRdb copy retains only in-frame clones and omits some. In the table there are about 170,000 clones, approximately 80% of which are singletons. The sequence came from a man aged 18 to 29 in good health and CMV-seronegative. The sequenced sample consisted of PBMCs. The chain employs TRBV2 and TRBJ2-5, with a weak D call TRBD2 (5 bases). CDR3 sequence: CASSDTGVETQYF. CDR3 bases: TGTGCCAGCAGTGACACCGGGGTAGAGACCCAGTACTTC.